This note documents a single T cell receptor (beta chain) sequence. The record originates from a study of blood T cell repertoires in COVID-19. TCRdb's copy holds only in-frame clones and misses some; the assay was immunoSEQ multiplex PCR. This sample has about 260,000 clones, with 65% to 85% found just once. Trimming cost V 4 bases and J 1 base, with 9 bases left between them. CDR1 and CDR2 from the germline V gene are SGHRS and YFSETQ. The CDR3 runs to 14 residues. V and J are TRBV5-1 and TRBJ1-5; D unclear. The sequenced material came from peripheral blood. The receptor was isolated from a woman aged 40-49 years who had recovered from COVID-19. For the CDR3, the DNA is TGCGCCAGCAGCACGACCGGGAGCAATCAGCCCCAGCATTTT. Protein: CASSTTGSNQPQHF.